This is a list of T cell receptor beta chains from one sample in a study of CD8 T cells in Susac syndrome. MiXCR, run by TCRdb on the immunoSEQ multiplex PCR reads, gives a single entry per CDR3 protein. The sample comprises about 430,000 distinct CDR3 sequences, about 85% of which are singletons, and approximately 0.12% rests with the top ten. The specimen sequenced was CD8+ T cells from PBMCs. Every receptor here comes from a human donor with multiple sclerosis. CDR3s include the opening cysteine and the closing phenylalanine or tryptophan.

v_call cdr3_aa
TRBV6-5 CASSYYGAGGAYEQYF
TRBV27 CASSLGHLSYNEQFF
TRBV20-1 CSASLRETDTQYF
TRBV15 CATYRAGELFF
TRBV6-5 CASSYFGRQAYEQYF
TRBV20-1 CSARDPVTGVSYEQYF
TRBV27 CASSLIGGMSYNEQFF
TRBV12-3/TRBV12-4 CASRTERDGYNEQFF
TRBV27 CASSFGGPNYGYTF
TRBV28 CASSSLTGGETQYF
TRBV12-3/TRBV12-4 CASSLRFTWPKFF
TRBV12-3/TRBV12-4 CASSFRQAYGYTF
TRBV11-2 CASSFLQTNQETQYF
TRBV4-1 CASSQDIGNYNEQFF
TRBV19 CASSTGTGALNTEAFF
TRBV7-3 CASSPVGGRGILGYTF
TRBV14 CASKRDGEDTQYF
TRBV27 CASSLFQSYEQYF
TRBV5-1 CASSLGQGYSEQYF
TRBV2 CASSEYWQVVYEQYF
TRBV19 CASSLTGSADTQYF
TRBV7-2 CASSLVGQGAVEQYF
TRBV27 CASSFGLAGRTDTQYF
TRBV25-1 CASSHHTGGGELFF
TRBV2 CASSERGGLFEAFF
TRBV5-1 CASSLDRVNEQFF
TRBV20-1 CSAWTDEQYF
TRBV27 CASSFGGRNYEQYF
TRBV30 CAWNWGSVHEQYF
TRBV20-1 CSARRTVNTGELFF
TRBV27 CASSFPDRPSEAFF
TRBV7-9 CASSPKGRYEQYF
TRBV6-2/TRBV6-3 CASSYSTVGRVGTSGFSSYNEQFF
TRBV3-1 CASSQVPGKTTNYGYTF
TRBV7-2 CASSLISVSNYGYTF
TRBV25-1 CASSEFTYEQYF
TRBV6-5 CASSYARGNTEAFF
TRBV6-5 CASSRTGGSGNTIYF
TRBV7-2 CASSLTLVSGNYGYTF
TRBV6-1 CASSGTGVEQYF
TRBV7-9 CASSLIPPRGSGELFF
TRBV29-1 CSVEDRTPTYEQYF
TRBV4-1 CASSQDFQRENTGELFF
TRBV15 CATSKRDRVWNEQFF
TRBV6-6 CASTIGTDTQYF
TRBV5-1 CASSLTSETIADTQYF
TRBV20-1 CSARVVENEQYF
TRBV4-1 CASSQERTISYEQYF
TRBV3-1 CASSQETGELPYEQYF
TRBV4-1 CASSQLSMDTSYEQYF